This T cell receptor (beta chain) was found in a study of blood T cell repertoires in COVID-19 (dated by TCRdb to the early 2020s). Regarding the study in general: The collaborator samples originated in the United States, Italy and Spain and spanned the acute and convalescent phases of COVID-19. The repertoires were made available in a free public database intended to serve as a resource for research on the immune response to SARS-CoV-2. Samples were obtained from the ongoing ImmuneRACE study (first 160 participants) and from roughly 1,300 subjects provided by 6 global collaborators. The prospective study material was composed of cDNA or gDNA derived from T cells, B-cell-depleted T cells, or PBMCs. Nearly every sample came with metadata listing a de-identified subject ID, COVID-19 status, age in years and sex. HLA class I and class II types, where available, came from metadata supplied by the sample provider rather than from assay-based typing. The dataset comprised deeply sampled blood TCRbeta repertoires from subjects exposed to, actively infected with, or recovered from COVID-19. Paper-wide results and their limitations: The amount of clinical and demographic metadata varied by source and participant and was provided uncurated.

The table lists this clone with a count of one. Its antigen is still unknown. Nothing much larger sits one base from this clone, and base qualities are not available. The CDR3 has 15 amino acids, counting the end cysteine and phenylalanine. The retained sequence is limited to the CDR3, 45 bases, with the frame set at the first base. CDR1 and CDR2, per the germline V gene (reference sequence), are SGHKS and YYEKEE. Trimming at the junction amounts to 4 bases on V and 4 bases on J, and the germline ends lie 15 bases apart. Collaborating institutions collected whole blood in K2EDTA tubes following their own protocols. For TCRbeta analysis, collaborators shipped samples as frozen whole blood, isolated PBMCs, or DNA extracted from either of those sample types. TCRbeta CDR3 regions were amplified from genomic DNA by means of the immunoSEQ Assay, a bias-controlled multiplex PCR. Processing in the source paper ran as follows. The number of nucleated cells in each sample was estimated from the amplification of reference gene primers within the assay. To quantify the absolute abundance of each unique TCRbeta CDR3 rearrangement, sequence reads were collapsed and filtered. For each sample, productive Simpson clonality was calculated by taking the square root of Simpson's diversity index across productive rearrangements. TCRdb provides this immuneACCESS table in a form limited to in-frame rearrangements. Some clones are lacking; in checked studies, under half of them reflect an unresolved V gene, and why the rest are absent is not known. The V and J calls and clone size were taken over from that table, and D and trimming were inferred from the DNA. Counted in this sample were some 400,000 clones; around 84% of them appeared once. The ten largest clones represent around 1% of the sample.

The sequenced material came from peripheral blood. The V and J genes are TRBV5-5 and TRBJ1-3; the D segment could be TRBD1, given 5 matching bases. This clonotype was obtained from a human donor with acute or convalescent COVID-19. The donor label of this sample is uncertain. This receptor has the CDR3 CASSPIGGSGNTIYF. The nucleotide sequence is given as TGTGCCAGCAGCCCTATTGGGGGGTCCGGAAACACCATATATTTT.